This T cell receptor beta chain was observed in a study of cytomegalovirus exposure and HLA in healthy donors. Findings and limits, study-wide: Donors were assumed by presence/absence analyses to have roughly uniform sequencing depth. The CMV antigen specificity of a few CMV-associated chains was confirmed through in vitro analysis. The likely origin of a cluster of highly shared sequence variants was a sequencing artifact.

CDR3 length equals 14 residues. CDR1 and CDR2 (germline): MDHEN, SYDVKM. J lost 0 bases, V lost 10 bases, and 6 bases had no gene match. This clone was counted only a few times. No antigen is known for it. PCR used 60 Vbeta primers and 13 Jbeta primers. Data came from immunoSEQ multiplex PCR; TCRdb stores just in-frame clones and leaves some out. The table shows some 160,000 clones, with around 80% occurring only once. This chain links TRBV28 with TRBJ1-3; 7 bases are a match to TRBD1. The receptor comes from a male donor in good health and CMV-seropositive. Sample: PBMCs. CDR3 sequence reads: CATATGSSGNTIYF. DNA for the CDR3: TGTGCCACCGCGACAGGGAGCTCTGGAAACACCATATATTTT.